These 11 T cell receptor beta chains were sequenced from one sample in a study of PD-1 blockade in classical Hodgkin lymphoma. Generated by immunoSEQ multiplex PCR, the TCRdb table keeps only in-frame clones and is missing some. This sample has approximately 44,000 clones, with around two thirds found just once. Each of the patients experienced relapse following autologous stem cell transplantation, and their brentuximab vedotin exposure differed. Sequences were derived from peripheral blood mononuclear cells (PBMCs), sampled at baseline. The receptors derive from a human donor with classical Hodgkin lymphoma.

This rearrangement joins TRBV27 to TRBJ2-1; D ambiguous. Germline loops: CDR1 MNHEY, CDR2 SMNVEV (reference sequence). The CDR3 contains 15 residues. The V gene lost 7 bases and the J gene lost 9 bases, with 22 bases spanning the gap. The CDR3 DNA is TGTGCCAGCAAAAAGATCCCCTCCCTGGATAGTGAGCAGTTCTTC. The encoded protein is CASKKIPSLDSEQFF.

The genes are TRBV30 and TRBJ2-7; no definite D call. V gave up 0 bases and J gave up 0 bases, with 6 bases separating them. Germline assignment: CDR1 GTSNPN and CDR2 SVGIG (reference sequence). The CDR3 length is 13 residues. The CDR3, as DNA: TGTGCCTGGAGTGTAGGGCCCTCCTACGAGCAGTACTTC. It specifies CAWSVGPSYEQYF.

In this sample, this clone turned up a few times. V and J are TRBV6-6 and TRBJ2-5; TRBD2 aligns across 7 bases. The CDR3 extends over 14 amino acids. J was trimmed by 5 bases and V by 2 bases; bases with no gene match: 5. CDR1 is MNHNY and CDR2 is SVGAGI in the germline V gene (reference sequence). CDR3: CASSYAGAWETQYF. The CDR3 DNA is TGTGCCAGCAGTTACGCGGGAGCCTGGGAGACCCAGTACTTC.

This clone was detected a few times. The chain recombines TRBV28 with TRBJ2-3, with D maybe TRBD1 (5 bases). The ends were cut back, 5 bases at V and 6 bases at J, with 18 bases in the middle. Germline values: CDR1 MDHEN, CDR2 SYDVKM. The CDR3 is 15 residues long. The CDR3 reads CASSPPDSPDDTQYF. The CDR3 DNA sequence: TGTGCCAGCAGTCCCCCCGACAGCCCAGACGATACGCAGTATTTT.

The chain is built from TRBV4-3 and TRBJ2-1; D is unresolved. Germline V gene data show CDR1 as LGHNA and CDR2 as YSLEER. The CDR3 loop spans 13 amino acids. V lost 1 base, J lost 7 bases, and 8 bases lay in between. The CDR3 DNA sequence: TGCGCCAGCAGCCAAGCGTCAGAAAATGAGCAGTTCTTC. Its protein product is CASSQASENEQFF.

This clone was detected only once. This rearrangement joins TRBV6-5 to TRBJ1-2; 8 bases match TRBD1. J lost 7 bases, V lost 1 base, and 5 bases had no gene match. Germline CDR1 is MNHEY and CDR2 is SVGAGI. This CDR3 has 14 amino acids. The CDR3 protein is CASSYYDRGGGYTF. The CDR3, as DNA: TGTGCCAGCAGTTACTACGACAGGGGTGGTGGCTACACCTTC.

The sample holds a few counts of this clone. J is TRBJ2-1 and V is TRBV11-1; D is perhaps TRBD1 or TRBD2 (5 bases each). CDR1 is SGHAT, CDR2 FQDESV, per germline (reference sequence). CDR3 length: 13 residues. V lost 5 bases and J lost 10, with 15 bases in between. This CDR3 is CASSGQEAEEQFF. Written as DNA, the CDR3 is TGTGCCAGCAGCGGACAAGAAGCGGAAGAGCAGTTCTTC.

DNA for the CDR3: TGTGCCCACAGCGAGCGGTCCTCCTACGAGCAGTACTTC. Translated, it gives CAHSERSSYEQYF. The J gene is TRBJ2-7, the V gene TRBV30, with D possibly being TRBD2 (5 bases). Trimming removed 8 bases from V and 0 bases from J, with 14 bases in between. Germline V gene data show CDR1 as GTSNPN and CDR2 as SVGIG (reference sequence). CDR3 size: 13 residues. Filled out from reference TRBV30 and TRBJ2-7, the complete variable domain reads SQTIHQWPATLVQPVGSPLSLECTVEGTSNPNLYWYRQAAGRGLQLLFYSVGIGQISSEVPQNLSASRPQDRQFILSSKKLLLSDSGFYLCAHSERSSYEQYFGPGTRLTVT.

The V and J genes are TRBV6-9 and TRBJ1-2; D is possibly TRBD1 (5 bases). This CDR3 spans 16 amino acids. V lost 6 bases and J lost 4, with 21 bases in between. In germline, CDR1 is MNHGY, CDR2 SVAAGI. CDR3 in amino acids: CASRYLRQSEAYGYTF. In DNA, the CDR3 is TGTGCCAGCAGGTATCTCCGACAGTCGGAGGCCTATGGCTACACCTTC.

There are a few counts of this clone. DNA for the CDR3: TGCAGCGTTAGGGTTGGGGATACGCAGTATTTT. Its protein is CSVRVGDTQYF. The J gene is TRBJ2-3, the V gene TRBV29-1; D not certain. Germline V gene data show CDR1 as SQVTM and CDR2 as ANQGSEA. The CDR3 loop spans 11 amino acids. Trimming cost V 5 bases and J 6 bases, with 9 bases left between them.

V usage is TRBV20-1 and J usage is TRBJ2-4; tentatively, D is TRBD1 (5 bases). Germline-derived CDR1 and CDR2 are DFQATT and SNEGSKA (reference sequence). V lost 6 bases to trimming and J lost 6 bases, with 9 bases between them. The CDR3 extends over 11 amino acids. CDR3 sequence (DNA): TGCAGTGCAATGACAGTAAACATTCAGTACTTC. This sequence encodes CSAMTVNIQYF.